Described below is a single T cell receptor beta chain sequence and its context. The entry originates in a study of blood T cell repertoires in COVID-19. TCRdb keeps only in-frame clones here, not all; method: immunoSEQ multiplex PCR. The sample has under 140,000 clones, around 80% seen once; the top ten hold around 4%. This CDR3 is built from 15 residues. Trimming took 5 bases from V and 5 from J, leaving 16 bases between them. Germline V gene sequence: CDR1 SGHVS, CDR2 FNYEAQ. Sequencing was done on a sample of peripheral blood. This TCR was sampled from a woman older than 75 with acute or convalescent COVID-19. The V call is TRBV7-6, the J call TRBJ2-1, with D unresolved. The CDR3 coding sequence is TGTGCCAGCAGCCGCCTCTTAGTAGTGGACAATGAGCAGTTCTTC. It is translated as CASSRLLVVDNEQFF.